This is a list of T cell receptor beta chains from one sample in a study of identical twins. TCRdb analysed the 5' RACE reads with MiXCR anew, one entry per CDR3 protein. Among approximately 630,000 distinct CDR3 sequences listed, less than 9% were seen once. These data also featured in a second study, about yellow fever vaccine responses in identical twins.

Material: PBMCs. The receptors were sampled from a woman aged 18 to 35 in good health. Both conserved end residues are part of each CDR3. The D gene is left open where the match is weak. Only part of the rows carry a size: once, few, many, or a class if the clone is expanded.

d_call | j_call | v_call | clone_size | cdr3_nt | cdr3_aa
TRBD1 | TRBJ2-2 | TRBV24-1 | few | TGTGCCACCAGAGGGACAGGTACGAACACCGGGGAGCTGTTTTTT | CATRGTGTNTGELFF
NA | TRBJ2-1 | TRBV5-1 | many | TGCGCCAGCAGCTATGGACGGATTTCTTACAATGAGCAGTTCTTC | CASSYGRISYNEQFF
NA | TRBJ2-2 | TRBV6-1 | many | TGTGCCAGCAGAAGGGACTCGGTCACCGGGGAGCTGTTTTTT | CASRRDSVTGELFF
NA | TRBJ2-7 | TRBV27 | NA | TGTGCCAGCAGTTCACAGGGAGCACCTACCTACGAGCAGTACTTC | CASSSQGAPTYEQYF
TRBD2 | TRBJ2-1 | TRBV5-1 | many | TGCGCCAGCAGCCCGGGGACTAGCGGGAGTTGGTTTGAGCAGTTCTTC | CASSPGTSGSWFEQFF
NA | TRBJ1-1 | TRBV9 | few | TGTGCCAGCAGCTCAGCATTTAGGGAGAACACTGAAGCTTTCTTT | CASSSAFRENTEAFF
NA | TRBJ1-1 | TRBV6-7 | NA | TGTGCCAGCAGTTACTCGACGAGGGCGAACACTGAAGCTTTCTTT | CASSYSTRANTEAFF
TRBD2 | TRBJ2-3 | TRBV15 | NA | TGTGCCACCAGCAGAGGACTAGCGGGGGGGCCTACTAGCACAGATACGCAGTATTTT | CATSRGLAGGPTSTDTQYF
TRBD2 | TRBJ2-1 | TRBV20-1 | many | TGCAGTGCAAACGGACTAGCGGGGGGAAGCTCCTACAATGAGCAGTTCTTC | CSANGLAGGSSYNEQFF
NA | TRBJ2-2 | TRBV12-3/TRBV12-4 | few | TGTGCCAGCAGTACGACTCAGGGGCGCGGGGGTTGGACCGGGGAGCTGTTTTTT | CASSTTQGRGGWTGELFF
TRBD1 | TRBJ1-2 | TRBV12-3/TRBV12-4 | many | TGTGCCAGCAGCGGGACAGGCGGTGGCTACACCTTC | CASSGTGGGYTF
NA | TRBJ2-2 | TRBV10-3 | few | TGTGCCGCGGACGGGGACACCGGGGAGCTGTTTTTT | CAADGDTGELFF
NA | TRBJ2-5 | TRBV2 | few | TGTGCCAGCAGTGAAAAGGTGCAGGGTCAAGAGACCCAGTACTTC | CASSEKVQGQETQYF
NA | TRBJ1-1 | TRBV15 | NA | TGTGCCACCAGCAGAGATCCGGGGGCCACTGAAGCTTTCTTT | CATSRDPGATEAFF
NA | TRBJ2-3 | TRBV7-9 | NA | TGTGCCAGCCCGACGACAGGCTTTGGCGCAGATACGCAGTATTTT | CASPTTGFGADTQYF
NA | TRBJ2-1 | TRBV24-1 | many | TGTGCCACCAGTGATCCTCTGAGCTCCTACAATGAGCAGTTCTTC | CATSDPLSSYNEQFF
NA | TRBJ2-1 | TRBV7-2 | few | TGTGCCAGCAGCCGGGGCCCGAGTCGTGCTGACGAGCAGTTCTTC | CASSRGPSRADEQFF
NA | TRBJ2-3 | TRBV24-1 | many | TGTGCCACCAGTGTCAGTAGCGGCTCCACAGATACGCAGTATTTT | CATSVSSGSTDTQYF
TRBD2 | TRBJ2-1 | TRBV7-9 | many | TGTGCCAGCAGCCGCGGACTAGCGGGGACTTCCTACAATGAGCAGTTCTTC | CASSRGLAGTSYNEQFF
NA | TRBJ1-1 | TRBV5-1 | many | TGCGCCAGCAGCTTGGACCCTACAGGGCCGGCTGAAGCTTTCTTT | CASSLDPTGPAEAFF
NA | TRBJ1-1 | TRBV20-1 | NA | TGCAGTGCTAGAGATCTTGCGGGCGCGAACACTGAAGCTTTCTTT | CSARDLAGANTEAFF
NA | TRBJ2-1 | TRBV7-9 | once | TGTGCCAGCAGCCCGGCGGGCGTCTCCTGCAATGAGCAGTTCTTC | CASSPAGVSCNEQFF
NA | TRBJ2-1 | TRBV10-3 | few | TGTGCCATCAGTGACGCGGGGAATGAGCAGTTCTTC | CAISDAGNEQFF
TRBD2 | TRBJ2-7 | TRBV4-2 | few | TGTGCCAGCAGCGGAGGGGGACTAGCGGGAGGTAAACACGAGCAGTACTTC | CASSGGGLAGGKHEQYF
NA | TRBJ2-1 | TRBV20-1 | few | TGCAGTGCTACCCCTGGGTTAGAGCAGTTCTTC | CSATPGLEQFF
NA | TRBJ2-5 | TRBV12-3/TRBV12-4 | many | TGTGCCAGCAGTTTAAGCAGGGGAGAGACCCAGTACTTC | CASSLSRGETQYF
TRBD1 | TRBJ2-6 | TRBV25-1 | few | TGTGCCAGCAGTGGAAGTCCGGGACAGGGTGACACTGGGGCCAACGTCCTGACTTTC | CASSGSPGQGDTGANVLTF
TRBD1 | TRBJ1-2 | TRBV20-1 | NA | TGCAGTGCTAGAGATAACAGGGGTACCTATGGCTTCACCTTC | CSARDNRGTYGFTF
NA | TRBJ2-2 | TRBV5-5 | NA | TGTGCCAGCAGTTATAGTCCTTCTTCCGGGGAGCTGTTTTTT | CASSYSPSSGELFF
TRBD2 | TRBJ2-1 | TRBV7-6 | NA | TGTGCCAGCAGCAAACTAGCGGGCAATGAGCAGTTCTTC | CASSKLAGNEQFF
NA | TRBJ2-5 | TRBV5-1 | many | TGCGCCAGCAGCGCCGGACAAACCCAGTACTTC | CASSAGQTQYF
NA | TRBJ1-5 | TRBV5-1 | few | TGCGCCAGCAAGGAGGGGCCAGGACAGCCCCAGCATTTT | CASKEGPGQPQHF
NA | TRBJ2-1 | TRBV20-1 | few | TGCAGTGCTAGTGGGGGGCAGGGGTACAATGAGCAGTTCTTC | CSASGGQGYNEQFF
TRBD1 | TRBJ2-1 | TRBV25-1 | NA | TGTGCCAGCAGTGATCCGACAGGGGCTAGCCACAATGAGCAGTTCTTC | CASSDPTGASHNEQFF
NA | TRBJ2-1 | TRBV14 | few | TGTGCCAGCAGCCTACGACTAGGGGGGGCTGAGCAGTTCTTC | CASSLRLGGAEQFF
NA | TRBJ2-3 | TRBV5-4 | many | TGTGCCAGCAACCTACTGGGCACAGATACGCAGTATTTT | CASNLLGTDTQYF
NA | TRBJ1-2 | TRBV5-5 | few | TGTGCCAGCAGCTTGGGAATTAGGGAAGGCTACACCTTC | CASSLGIREGYTF
NA | TRBJ2-3 | TRBV15 | NA | TGTGCCACCAGAATTCAGGGGACAGATACGCAGTATTTT | CATRIQGTDTQYF
NA | TRBJ1-6 | TRBV6-5 | NA | TGTGCCAGCAGTTCCTTACAGAATTCACCCCTCCACTTT | CASSSLQNSPLHF
TRBD2 | TRBJ2-7 | TRBV29-1 | many | TGCAGCGTAGCTAGCGGGATAGTCTACGAGCAGTACTTC | CSVASGIVYEQYF
TRBD2 | TRBJ2-5 | TRBV20-1 | NA | TGCAGTGCTAGACCGACTAGCGGGAGTTCAGAGACCCAGTACTTC | CSARPTSGSSETQYF